This T cell receptor (beta chain) appears in the sequencing data of a study of cytomegalovirus exposure and HLA in healthy donors. As for this clone: Its target is not known.

Primers for the PCR totalled 60 Vbeta and 13 Jbeta. Assay: immunoSEQ multiplex PCR; the TCRdb copy retains only in-frame clones and omits some. The data contain fewer than 250,000 clones, about 80% of them singletons. Study results and caveats: It was reported in a later analysis that an Asian-associated ancestry cluster showed fewer N-insertions than the approximately 700-donor mean. A missense variant in DCLRE1C was later tied to TCR beta V- and J-gene trimming.

V lost 4 bases and J lost 4; bases outside the gene matches: 4. The length of the CDR3 is 15 residues. Germline CDR1 reads SNHLY; CDR2 reads FYNNEI. This receptor was taken from a woman aged 40 to 50 in good health and CMV-seronegative. Material for sequencing was PBMCs. V gene TRBV2 combines with J gene TRBJ2-3; 11 nucleotides line up with TRBD2. CDR3 residues: CASSVGSGRADTQYF. The CDR3 region has the DNA TGTGCCAGCAGTGTGGGTAGCGGGAGGGCAGATACGCAGTATTTT.